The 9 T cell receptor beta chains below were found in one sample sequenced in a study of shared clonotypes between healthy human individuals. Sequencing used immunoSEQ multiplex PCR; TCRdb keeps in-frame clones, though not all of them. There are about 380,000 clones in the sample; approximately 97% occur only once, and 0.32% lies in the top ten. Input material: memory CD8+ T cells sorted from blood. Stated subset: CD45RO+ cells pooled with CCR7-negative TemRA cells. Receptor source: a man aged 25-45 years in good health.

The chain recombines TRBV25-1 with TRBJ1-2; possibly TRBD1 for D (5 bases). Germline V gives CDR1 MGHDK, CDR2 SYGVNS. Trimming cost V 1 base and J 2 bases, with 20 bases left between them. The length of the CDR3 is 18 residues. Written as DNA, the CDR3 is TGTGCCAGCAGTGAATCCCTTGGGGGTGGGGAGATAAACTATGGCTACACCTTC. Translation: CASSESLGGGEINYGYTF.

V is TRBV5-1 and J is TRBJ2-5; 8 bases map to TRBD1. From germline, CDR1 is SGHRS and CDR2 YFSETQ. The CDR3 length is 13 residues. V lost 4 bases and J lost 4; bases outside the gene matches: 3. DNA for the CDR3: TGCGCCAGCAGCCAGACAGGGGTAGAGACCCAGTACTTC. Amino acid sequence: CASSQTGVETQYF. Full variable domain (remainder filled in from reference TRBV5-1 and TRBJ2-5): KAGVTQTPRYLIKTRGQQVTLSCSPISGHRSVSWYQQTPGQGLQFLFEYFSETQRNKGNFPGRFSGRQFSNSRSEMNVSTLELGDSALYLCASSQTGVETQYFGPGTRLLVL.

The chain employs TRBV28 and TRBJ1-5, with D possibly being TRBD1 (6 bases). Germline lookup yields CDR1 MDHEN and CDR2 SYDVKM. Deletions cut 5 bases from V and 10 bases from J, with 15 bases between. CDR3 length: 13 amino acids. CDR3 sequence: CASSARSGEPQHF. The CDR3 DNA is TGTGCCAGCAGTGCTAGATCAGGGGAACCCCAGCATTTT.

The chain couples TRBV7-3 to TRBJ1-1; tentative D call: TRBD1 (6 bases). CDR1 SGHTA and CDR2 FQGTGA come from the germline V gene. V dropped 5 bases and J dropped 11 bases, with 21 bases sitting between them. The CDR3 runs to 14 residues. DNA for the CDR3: TGTGCCAGCAGCCCCAAGGGGGAGATGTCCAACGCTTTCTTT. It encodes CASSPKGEMSNAFF. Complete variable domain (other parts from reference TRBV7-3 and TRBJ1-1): GAGVSQTPSNKVTEKGKYVELRCDPISGHTALYWYRQSLGQGPEFLIYFQGTGAADDSGLPNDRFFAVRPEGSVSTLKIQRTERGDSAVYLCASSPKGEMSNAFFGQGTRLTVV.

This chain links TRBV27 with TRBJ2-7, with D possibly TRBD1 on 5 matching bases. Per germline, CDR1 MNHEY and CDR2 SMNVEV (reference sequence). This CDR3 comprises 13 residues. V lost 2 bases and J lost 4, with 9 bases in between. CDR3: CASSLSPGYEQYF. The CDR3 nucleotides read TGTGCCAGCAGTTTAAGCCCAGGGTACGAGCAGTACTTC.

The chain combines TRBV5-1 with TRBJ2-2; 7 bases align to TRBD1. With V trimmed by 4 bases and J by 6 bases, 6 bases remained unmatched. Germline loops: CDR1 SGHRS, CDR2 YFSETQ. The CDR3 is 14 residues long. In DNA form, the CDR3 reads TGCGCCAGCAGCCTAGACAGGGCGGCCGGGGAGCTGTTTTTT. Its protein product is CASSLDRAAGELFF.

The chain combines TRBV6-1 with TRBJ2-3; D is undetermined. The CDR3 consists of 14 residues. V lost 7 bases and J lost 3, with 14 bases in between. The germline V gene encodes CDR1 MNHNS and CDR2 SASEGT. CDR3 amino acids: CASKTLGNTDTQYF. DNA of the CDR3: TGTGCCAGCAAAACCTTAGGGAATACAGATACGCAGTATTTT.

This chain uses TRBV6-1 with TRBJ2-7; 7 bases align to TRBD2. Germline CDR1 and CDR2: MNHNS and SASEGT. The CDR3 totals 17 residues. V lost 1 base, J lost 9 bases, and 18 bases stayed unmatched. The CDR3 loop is CASSEEQLRREGQRQYF. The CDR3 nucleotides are TGTGCCAGCAGTGAAGAGCAGTTAAGGAGGGAGGGCCAACGGCAGTACTTC.

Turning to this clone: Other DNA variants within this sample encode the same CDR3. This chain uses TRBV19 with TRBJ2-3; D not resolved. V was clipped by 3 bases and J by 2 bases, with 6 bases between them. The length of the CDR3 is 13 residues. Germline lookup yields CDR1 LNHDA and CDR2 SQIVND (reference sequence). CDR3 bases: TGTGCCAGTAGTATCCGCTACACAGATACGCAGTATTTT. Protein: CASSIRYTDTQYF. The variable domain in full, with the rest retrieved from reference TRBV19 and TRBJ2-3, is DGGITQSPKYLFRKEGQNVTLSCEQNLNHDAMYWYRQDPGQGLRLIYYSQIVNDFQKGDIAEGYSVSREKKESFPLTVTSAQKNPTAFYLCASSIRYTDTQYFGPGTRLTVL.